This entry describes one T cell receptor beta chain. Its antigen is unknown. This entry comes from a study of response to subunit inactivated influenza vaccine. TCRdb re-derived calls from the RT-PCR reads in MiXCR, one entry per CDR3 protein. The sample contains fewer than 800,000 distinct CDR3 sequences, around a sixth of which appear only once. J gave up 3 bases and V 5 bases, and 3 bases lay outside the gene matches. The CDR3 spans 14 residues. Germline values: CDR1 KGHDR, CDR2 SFDVKD. General study findings and limits: A suggestion made by the authors is that each seasonal influenza vaccination recruits few new T cells.

The starting material was PBMCs from blood, obtained 12 days after vaccination. The receptor's source is a man aged 50-60 years who received an inactivated influenza vaccine. The V and J genes are TRBV24-1 and TRBJ2-3; 8 bases are a match to TRBD1. The CDR3: CATSVNRGTDTQYF. Here the CDR3 DNA reads TGTGCCACCAGTGTTAACAGGGGGACAGATACGCAGTATTTT.